These 27 T cell receptor beta chains share one sample of origin, sequenced in a study of CD8 T cells in Susac syndrome. The RNA input was about 0.45 to 1 ug, and it was reverse transcribed with random hexamers. TCRdb ran MiXCR on the immunoSEQ multiplex PCR reads and lists one entry per CDR3 protein. Among 150,000 to 200,000 distinct CDR3 sequences, 85% to 95% were seen once, and the ten largest hold around 0.096%. Material for sequencing was CD4+ T cells from PBMCs. The receptors come from a human donor in good health.

A single count supports this clonotype. The J gene is TRBJ1-1, the V gene TRBV27; no firm D call. Germline CDR1 reads MNHEY; CDR2 reads SMNVEV (reference sequence). This CDR3 is built from 14 residues. V dropped 5 bases and J dropped 3 bases, with 13 bases sitting between them. Here the CDR3 DNA reads TGTGCCAGCAGTATCCGGATGGGTGACACTGAAGCTTTCTTT. As protein: CASSIRMGDTEAFF.

This clonotype was detected a few times. The chain combines TRBV2 with TRBJ2-7; maybe TRBD2 (5 bases). The CDR3 extends over 15 amino acids. Germline CDR1 SNHLY, CDR2 FYNNEI. V was clipped by 2 bases and J by 7 bases, with 18 bases between them. The CDR3 is CASSERRPSGGEQYV. The CDR3 region has the DNA TGTGCCAGCAGTGAACGGAGACCAAGCGGTGGGGAGCAGTACGTC.

V is TRBV12-3 or TRBV12-4 and J is TRBJ1-5; the D gene is possibly TRBD1 (5 bases). This CDR3 has 15 amino acids. V lost 5 bases to trimming and J lost 2 bases, with 13 bases between them. The CDR3: CASSPPPGRNQPQHF. DNA of the CDR3: TGTGCCAGCAGTCCTCCCCCGGGGCGCAATCAGCCCCAGCATTTT.

This rearrangement joins TRBV6-5 to TRBJ2-5; D is perhaps TRBD1 or TRBD2 (5 bases each). V was cut by 0 bases and J by 5 bases, with 16 bases left in between. There are 16 residues in the CDR3. Germline loops: CDR1 MNHEY, CDR2 SVGAGI. The CDR3 region has the DNA TGTGCCAGCAGTTACTCGTCAGGGAGTGCCCTGGAGACCCAGTACTTC. Translated, it gives CASSYSSGSALETQYF.

This chain connects TRBV3-1 to TRBJ2-5; D remains ambiguous. This CDR3 is 13 amino acids long. Trimming took off 2 bases at V and 7 bases at J, with 11 bases between the two ends. Germline-derived CDR1 and CDR2 are LGHDT and YNNKEL (reference sequence). The DNA of the CDR3 is TGTGCCAGCAGCCAAAGTGGGCCCGGGACCCAGTACTTC. This codes for CASSQSGPGTQYF.

The chain combines TRBV19 with TRBJ2-3; TRBD2 is a possible D gene (7 bases). From germline, CDR1 is LNHDA and CDR2 SQIVND (reference sequence). V dropped 6 bases and J dropped 1 base, with 17 bases sitting between them. This CDR3 spans 16 amino acids. In DNA, the CDR3 is TGTGCCAGTAGCCACTCCGGAGGGGGGGGCACAGATACGCAGTATTTT. Translation gives CASSHSGGGGTDTQYF.

The V gene is TRBV20-1, the J gene TRBJ1-1; 11 nucleotides line up with TRBD1. The junction had 6 bases not matched to a gene; V was cut back by 5 bases and J by 1 base. Germline V CDR1 and CDR2: DFQATT, SNEGSKA (reference sequence). This CDR3 region has 15 residues. CDR3 region: CSASRDRGSNTEAFF. The CDR3 DNA follows: TGCAGTGCTTCTCGGGACAGGGGGTCGAACACTGAAGCTTTCTTT.

The V and J genes are TRBV29-1 and TRBJ1-1; D gene ambiguous. Germline assignment: CDR1 SQVTM and CDR2 ANQGSEA. Trimming took off 0 bases at V and 0 bases at J, with 11 bases between the two ends. The CDR3 runs to 15 residues. Here the CDR3 DNA reads TGCAGCGTTGAAGATCGTGGGAGCATGAACACTGAAGCTTTCTTT. Encoded protein: CSVEDRGSMNTEAFF.

This CDR3 reads CASSQAGQGSGELFF. In nucleotides, the CDR3 is TGCGCCAGCAGCCAAGCAGGACAGGGATCCGGGGAGCTGTTTTTT. The V call is TRBV4-1, the J call TRBJ2-2, with 8 bases aligning to TRBD1. J gave up 6 bases and V 1 base, and 4 bases lay outside the gene matches. CDR3 length: 15 residues. Looked up from germline, CDR1 is MGHRA and CDR2 is YSYEKL.

The V call is TRBV9, the J call TRBJ2-5; D could derive from TRBD1 or TRBD2 (5 bases each). This CDR3 is 15 amino acids long. Germline CDR1 SGDLS, CDR2 YYNGEE. V was shortened by 4 bases and J by 3 bases, with 16 bases between the two germline ends. CDR3 sequence (DNA): TGTGCCAGCAGCCCGAGGGACCAGAGGGAAGAGACCCAGTACTTC. Translation: CASSPRDQREETQYF. Filled out from reference TRBV9 and TRBJ2-5, the complete variable domain reads DSGVTQTPKHLITATGQRVTLRCSPRSGDLSVYWYQQSLDQGLQFLIQYYNGEERAKGNILERFSAQQFPDLHSELNLSSLELGDSALYFCASSPRDQREETQYFGPGTRLLVL.

This clonotype came up once. Its ends do not fully match the called genes, so a read error is possible. The V call is TRBV7-7, the J call TRBJ2-5, with D hard to call. Germline CDR1 is SSHAT and CDR2 is FNYEAQ (reference sequence). The CDR3 extends over 15 amino acids. The CDR3 protein is CASSLTDRWQETQYF. The CDR3 DNA is TGTGCTAGCAGCTTAACGGATAGATGGCAAGAGACCCAGTACTTC.

In this sample, this clonotype turned up once. The V and J genes are TRBV28 and TRBJ2-3; a possible D gene is TRBD1 (5 bases). Per germline, CDR1 MDHEN and CDR2 SYDVKM. CDR3 size: 14 residues. Trimming took off 10 bases at V and 3 bases at J, with 17 bases between the two ends. The CDR3 DNA reads TGTGCCACCCAGGCGGCAGGGCCTACAGATACGCAGTATTTT. Encoded protein: CATQAAGPTDTQYF.

The chain joins TRBV20-1 to TRBJ2-3; 13 bases are shared with TRBD2. The CDR3 has 15 residues. Germline values: CDR1 DFQATT, CDR2 SNEGSKA (reference sequence). With 6 bases clipped from V and 0 bases from J, the junction kept 3 bases outside the gene matches. DNA of the CDR3: TGCAGTGCCCGACTAGCGGGGGGTAGCACAGATACGCAGTATTTT. Translated: CSARLAGGSTDTQYF.

The J gene is TRBJ1-1, the V gene TRBV2; 7 bases match TRBD1. The V segment lost 6 bases and the J segment 3 bases; nucleotides outside the gene matches: 7. Germline CDR1 and CDR2: SNHLY and FYNNEI. The CDR3 is 14 residues long. The CDR3 region is CASRTTGAYTEAFF. CDR3 DNA sequence: TGTGCCAGCAGAACTACAGGGGCATACACTGAAGCTTTCTTT.

V gene TRBV5-6 combines with J gene TRBJ2-5; a weak D match, TRBD1 (5 bases). The V gene lost 0 bases and the J gene lost 2 bases, with 8 bases spanning the gap. The CDR3 covers 14 residues. The germline V gene encodes CDR1 SGHDT and CDR2 YYEEEE. DNA of the CDR3: TGTGCCAGCAGCTTGGAAAGGGGACAAGAGACCCAGTACTTC. Its protein product is CASSLERGQETQYF.

This chain links TRBV7-9 with TRBJ1-6; 7 nucleotides align to TRBD1. Germline trimming cut 0 bases from V and 6 bases from J; bases unmatched to any gene: 5. The germline CDR1 and CDR2 sequences are SEHNR and FQNEAQ (reference sequence). The CDR3 totals 16 residues. The CDR3 sequence is CASSLAMTGSNSPLHF. The CDR3 DNA is TGTGCCAGCAGCTTAGCCATGACAGGGAGTAATTCACCCCTCCACTTT. Using reference TRBV7-9 and TRBJ1-6 for the parts outside the CDR3, the full variable domain is DTGVSQNPRHKITKRGQNVTFRCDPISEHNRLYWYRQTLGQGPEFLTYFQNEAQLEKSRLLSDRFSAERPKGSFSTLEIQRTEQGDSAMYLCASSLAMTGSNSPLHFGNGTRLTVT.

This chain uses TRBV4-1 with TRBJ1-2; D is undetermined. This CDR3 spans 13 amino acids. Germline loops: CDR1 MGHRA, CDR2 YSYEKL. Trimming removed 4 bases from V and 5 bases from J, with 11 bases in between. This CDR3 is CASSRREEYGYTF. The CDR3 nucleotides read TGCGCCAGCAGCCGTAGAGAAGAATATGGCTACACCTTC.

The chain is built from TRBV12-3 or TRBV12-4 and TRBJ2-5, with TRBD1 matching over 9 bases. Trimming cost V 7 bases and J 5 bases; bases outside gene matches: 11. The CDR3 is 15 amino acids. The CDR3 spells CASTLQRDRVETQYF. The CDR3 nucleotides read TGTGCCAGCACCCTACAGAGGGACAGGGTTGAGACCCAGTACTTC.

The rearrangement uses TRBV28 and TRBJ2-7; the D is unclear. This CDR3 spans 13 amino acids. V shed 3 bases and J shed 6 bases, with 12 bases lying between them. CDR1 and CDR2 (germline): MDHEN, SYDVKM. CDR3: CASSFSTSGEQYV. CDR3 nucleotides: TGTGCCAGCAGTTTCTCGACGTCCGGCGAGCAGTACGTC.

The chain combines TRBV3-1 with TRBJ2-1; 11 bases map to TRBD2. Germline trimming cut 7 bases from V and 5 bases from J; bases unmatched to any gene: 7. CDR1 and CDR2 from the germline V gene are LGHDT and YNNKEL (reference sequence). The CDR3 runs 15 residues. The CDR3 nucleotides are TGTGCCAGCAAGCTAGCGGGGGGAGACAACAATGAGCAGTTCTTC. Amino acid sequence: CASKLAGGDNNEQFF.

A single count supports this clonotype. The chain uses TRBV9 and TRBJ2-1; 7 nucleotides agree with TRBD1. J gave up 2 bases and V 0 bases, and 14 bases lay outside the gene matches. Germline lookup yields CDR1 SGDLS and CDR2 YYNGEE. The CDR3 consists of 19 residues. In DNA form, the CDR3 reads TGTGCCAGCAGCGTAGCCACACCGATGAGGGGGCTGACCTACAATGAGCAGTTCTTC. This gives the protein CASSVATPMRGLTYNEQFF.

The rearrangement links TRBV30 to TRBJ1-6, with D possibly being TRBD1 (5 bases). Trimming stripped 0 bases from V and 9 bases from J, with 12 bases between. CDR1 and CDR2 from the germline V gene are GTSNPN and SVGIG (reference sequence). This CDR3 spans 14 amino acids. In DNA, the CDR3 is TGTGCCTGGAGTGTACCGAGGGGTGGTTCACCCCTCCACTTT. Translated: CAWSVPRGGSPLHF.

This clonotype was recorded only once. The CDR3 nucleotides are TGTGCCAGCAGCTTACCCAGGGGGTCCTATGGCTACACCTTC. It codes for CASSLPRGSYGYTF. The chain recombines TRBV7-9 with TRBJ1-2, with 7 bases lining up with TRBD1. With V trimmed by 2 bases and J by 4 bases, 4 bases remained unmatched. CDR3 length: 14 amino acids. Looked up from germline, CDR1 is SEHNR and CDR2 is FQNEAQ (reference sequence).

The genes are TRBV6-6 and TRBJ2-4; D remains unclear. This CDR3 region has 12 residues. The V gene lost 8 bases and the J gene lost 1 base, with 6 bases spanning the gap. From germline, CDR1 is MNHNY and CDR2 SVGAGI (reference sequence). DNA of the CDR3: TGTGCCAGCCAGGAGGCCAAAAACATTCAGTACTTC. It encodes CASQEAKNIQYF.

The chain uses TRBV3-1 and TRBJ1-2; D uncertain. CDR1 is LGHDT and CDR2 is YNNKEL in the germline V gene (reference sequence). The V end was cut by 4 bases, the J end by 7 bases, with 13 bases between. This CDR3 is 13 amino acids long. The CDR3 DNA is TGTGCCAGCAGCCTCTCAGGTCATGGTGGCTACACCTTC. It yields the protein CASSLSGHGGYTF.

The count of this clonotype is one. The DNA of the CDR3 is TGTGCCAGCAGTTTTAAGGGAGGCAATCAGCCCCAGCATTTT. Its translation is CASSFKGGNQPQHF. The chain joins TRBV12-3 or TRBV12-4 to TRBJ1-5; D ambiguous. Trimming stripped 3 bases from V and 2 bases from J, with 8 bases between. There are 14 residues in the CDR3.

CDR3 nucleotides: TGTGCCAGCAGCCCGTCAGGGGGCCATCAGCCCCAGCATTTT. This codes for CASSPSGGHQPQHF. The chain has TRBV7-2 and TRBJ1-5; 8 bases line up with TRBD1. The CDR3 is 14 residues long. The ends lost 5 bases at V and 5 bases at J; junction bases unmatched: 5. Germline-derived CDR1 and CDR2 are SGHTA and FQGNSA.